This T cell receptor (beta chain) was found in a study of blood T cell repertoires in COVID-19. Whole-study context: PBMCs, B-cell-depleted T cells, or T cells provided the cDNA or gDNA that made up the material.

The method was immunoSEQ multiplex PCR; TCRdb's version includes in-frame clones alone and lacks a portion of them. The sample records about 300,000 clones, roughly 90% being singletons. Germline assignment: CDR1 SGHDT and CDR2 YYEEEE. V lost 2 bases and J 6 bases, leaving 12 bases between the germline ends. CDR3 length: 13 amino acids. The V and J genes are TRBV5-6 and TRBJ2-7, with D possibly TRBD1 on 6 matching bases. The source of this sequence is a woman aged 25 to 45 with COVID-19, enrolled during active disease. Input material: peripheral blood. The CDR3 region is CASSFTGSGEQYF. Written as DNA, the CDR3 is TGTGCCAGCAGCTTTACAGGGTCCGGCGAGCAGTACTTC.